This TCR beta chain was profiled in a study of patients and donors after allogeneic stem cell transplantation. The CDR3 runs 15 residues. V lost 2 bases, J lost 5 bases, and 15 bases lay in between. Germline V gives CDR1 MNHNY, CDR2 SVGAGI (reference sequence). TCRdb ran MiXCR on the RT-PCR reads and lists one entry per CDR3 protein. Here the sample spans approximately 25,000 distinct CDR3 sequences, approximately 28% being singletons. Specimen: blood, either unsorted or a sorted T cell fraction (not recorded which). The TCR was taken from a human donor who was either an allogeneic HSCT recipient or a stem cell or donor lymphocyte infusion donor (not recorded which). It is not recorded whose cells these are; they may come from a transplant donor. V usage is TRBV6-6 and J usage is TRBJ1-2, with D possibly being TRBD1 (6 bases). CDR3 sequence: CASSYEGGDYYGYTF. The DNA for the CDR3 is TGTGCCAGCAGTTACGAGGGGGGAGACTATTATGGCTACACCTTC.